What follows describes a single T cell receptor beta chain. Each CDR3 protein is one row after TCRdb ran MiXCR on the reads. The data contain approximately 250,000 distinct CDR3 sequences, roughly an eighth of them seen just once; the ten biggest clones take up 1.6%. This sample stems from a study of T cell repertoires in cytomegalovirus infection. Trimming left V 4 bases short and J 5 bases short, with 12 bases between. CDR1 and CDR2 from the germline V gene are SNHLY and FYNNEI. CDR3 length: 13 residues. Sequencing input: PBMCs. The chain couples TRBV2 to TRBJ2-7; tentatively, D is TRBD2 (7 bases). This sequence was found in a human donor in good health (CMV status not recorded). Some clones in this sample may be carry-over from other donors' samples. The chain's CDR3 is CASSGRGRDEQYF. CDR3 in DNA: TGTGCCAGCAGTGGGAGGGGGAGGGACGAGCAGTACTTC.